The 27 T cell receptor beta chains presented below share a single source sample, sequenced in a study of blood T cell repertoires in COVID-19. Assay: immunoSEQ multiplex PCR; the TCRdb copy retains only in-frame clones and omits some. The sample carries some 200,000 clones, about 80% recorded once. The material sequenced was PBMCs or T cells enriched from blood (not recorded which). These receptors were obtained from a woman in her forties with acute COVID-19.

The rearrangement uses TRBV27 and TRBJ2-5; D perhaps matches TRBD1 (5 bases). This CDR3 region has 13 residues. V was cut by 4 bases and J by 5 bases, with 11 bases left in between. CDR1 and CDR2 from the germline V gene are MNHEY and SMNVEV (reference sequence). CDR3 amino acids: CASSSQGPETQYF. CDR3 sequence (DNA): TGTGCCAGCAGTTCGCAGGGCCCGGAGACCCAGTACTTC.

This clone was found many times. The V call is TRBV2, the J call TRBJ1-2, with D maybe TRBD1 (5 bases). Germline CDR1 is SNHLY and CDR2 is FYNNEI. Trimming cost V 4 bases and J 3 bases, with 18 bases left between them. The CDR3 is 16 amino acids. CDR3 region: CASSAYDSEIYYGYTF. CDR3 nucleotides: TGTGCCAGCAGTGCGTATGACAGCGAGATCTACTATGGCTACACCTTC.

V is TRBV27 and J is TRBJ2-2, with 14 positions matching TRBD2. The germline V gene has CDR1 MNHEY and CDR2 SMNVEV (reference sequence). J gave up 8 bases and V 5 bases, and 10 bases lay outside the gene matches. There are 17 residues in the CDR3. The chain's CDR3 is CASSTRTSGGPRGELFF. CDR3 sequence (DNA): TGTGCCAGCAGTACCCGGACTAGCGGGGGGCCCAGGGGGGAGCTGTTTTTT.

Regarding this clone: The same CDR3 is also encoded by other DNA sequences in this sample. CDR3 protein: CASSLGQGNSPLHF. The CDR3 region has the DNA TGTGCCAGCAGCTTGGGACAGGGGAATTCACCCCTCCACTTT. The chain carries TRBV5-4 and TRBJ1-6; 8 nucleotides align to TRBD1. Unmatched junction bases numbered 0, after V lost 0 bases and J lost 7 bases. From germline, CDR1 is SGHNT and CDR2 YYREEE (reference sequence). The CDR3 length is 14 residues.

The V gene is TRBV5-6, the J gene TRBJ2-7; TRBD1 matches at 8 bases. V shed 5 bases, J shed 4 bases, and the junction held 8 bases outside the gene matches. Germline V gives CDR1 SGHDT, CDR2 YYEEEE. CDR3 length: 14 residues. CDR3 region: CASSRTGNRYEQYF. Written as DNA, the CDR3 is TGTGCCAGCAGTAGGACAGGGAATAGGTACGAGCAGTACTTC.

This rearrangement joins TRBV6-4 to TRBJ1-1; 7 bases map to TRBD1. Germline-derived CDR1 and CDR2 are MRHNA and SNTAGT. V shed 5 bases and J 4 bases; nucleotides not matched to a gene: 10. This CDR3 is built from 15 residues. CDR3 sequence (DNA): TGTGCCAGCAGTCCTAGACAGGGTTCTAGCACTGAAGCTTTCTTT. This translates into CASSPRQGSSTEAFF.

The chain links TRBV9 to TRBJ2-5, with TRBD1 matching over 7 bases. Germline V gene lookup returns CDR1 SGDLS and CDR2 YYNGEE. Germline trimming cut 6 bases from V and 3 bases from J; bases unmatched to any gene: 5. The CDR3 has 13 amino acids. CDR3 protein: CASNRDREETQYF. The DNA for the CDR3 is TGTGCCAGCAACCGGGACAGAGAAGAGACCCAGTACTTC.

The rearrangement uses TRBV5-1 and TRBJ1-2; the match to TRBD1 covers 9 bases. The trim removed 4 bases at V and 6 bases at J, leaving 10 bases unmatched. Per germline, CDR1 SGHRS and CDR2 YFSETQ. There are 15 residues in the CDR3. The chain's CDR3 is CASSPPTGGFDGYTF. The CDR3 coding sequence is TGCGCCAGCAGCCCCCCGACAGGGGGTTTCGATGGCTACACCTTC.

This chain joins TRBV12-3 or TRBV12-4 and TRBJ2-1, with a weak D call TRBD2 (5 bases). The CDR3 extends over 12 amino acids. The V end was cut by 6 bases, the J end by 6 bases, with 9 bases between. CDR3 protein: CASSPGVNEQFF. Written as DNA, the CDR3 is TGTGCCAGCAGCCCCGGGGTCAATGAGCAGTTCTTC.

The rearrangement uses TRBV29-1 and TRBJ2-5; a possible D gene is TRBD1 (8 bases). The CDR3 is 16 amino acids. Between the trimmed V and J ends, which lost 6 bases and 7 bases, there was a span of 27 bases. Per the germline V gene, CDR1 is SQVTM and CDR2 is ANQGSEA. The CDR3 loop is CSVRTGFNHERGTQYF. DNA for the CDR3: TGCAGCGTACGGACAGGGTTCAATCATGAGCGGGGGACCCAGTACTTC.

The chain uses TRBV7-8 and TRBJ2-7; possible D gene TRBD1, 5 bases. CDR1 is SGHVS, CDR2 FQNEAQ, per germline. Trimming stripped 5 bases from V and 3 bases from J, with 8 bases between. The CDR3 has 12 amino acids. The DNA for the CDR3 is TGTGCCAGCAGCCTCAGGGACTACGAGCAGTACTTC. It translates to CASSLRDYEQYF.

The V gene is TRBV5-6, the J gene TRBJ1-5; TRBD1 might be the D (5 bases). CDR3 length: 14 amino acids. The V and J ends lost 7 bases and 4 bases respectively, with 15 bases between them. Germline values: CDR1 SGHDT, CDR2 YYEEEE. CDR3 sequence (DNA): TGTGCCAGCCAAAGCCAGGGCCCAAATCAGCCCCAGCATTTT. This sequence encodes CASQSQGPNQPQHF.

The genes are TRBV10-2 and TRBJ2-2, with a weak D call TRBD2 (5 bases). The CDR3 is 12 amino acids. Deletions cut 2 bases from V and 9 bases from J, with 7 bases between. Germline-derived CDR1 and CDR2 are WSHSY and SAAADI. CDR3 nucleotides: TGCGCCAGCAGTGAGACTAGATGGGAGCTGTTTTTT. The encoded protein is CASSETRWELFF.

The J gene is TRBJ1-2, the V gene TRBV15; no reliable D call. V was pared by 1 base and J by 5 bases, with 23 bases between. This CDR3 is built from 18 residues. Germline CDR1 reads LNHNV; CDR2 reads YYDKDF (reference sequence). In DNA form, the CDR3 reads TGTGCCACCAGCAGAGTCGTGGCGGATCATATCACACTTTATGGCTACACCTTC. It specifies CATSRVVADHITLYGYTF.

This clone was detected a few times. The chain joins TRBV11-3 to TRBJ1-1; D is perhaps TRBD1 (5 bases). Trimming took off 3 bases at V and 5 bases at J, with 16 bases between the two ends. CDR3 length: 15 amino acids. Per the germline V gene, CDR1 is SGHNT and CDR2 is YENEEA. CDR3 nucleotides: TGTGCCAGCAGCTTTATATGCCTAGGGGTTACTGAAGCTTTCTTT. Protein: CASSFICLGVTEAFF.

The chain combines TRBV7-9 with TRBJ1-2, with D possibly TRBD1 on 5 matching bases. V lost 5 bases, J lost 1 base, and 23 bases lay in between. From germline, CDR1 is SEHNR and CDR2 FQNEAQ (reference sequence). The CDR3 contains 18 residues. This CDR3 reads CASSGNILGHPVNYGYTF. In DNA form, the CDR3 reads TGTGCCAGCAGCGGCAATATCTTAGGACACCCTGTTAACTATGGCTACACCTTC.

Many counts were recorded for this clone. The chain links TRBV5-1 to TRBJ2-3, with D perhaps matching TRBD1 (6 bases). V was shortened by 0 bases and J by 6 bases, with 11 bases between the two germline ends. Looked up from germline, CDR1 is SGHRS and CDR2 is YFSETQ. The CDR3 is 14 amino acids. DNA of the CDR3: TGCGCCAGCAGCTTGGTTGGGGGCGGCGATACGCAGTATTTT. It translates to CASSLVGGGDTQYF.

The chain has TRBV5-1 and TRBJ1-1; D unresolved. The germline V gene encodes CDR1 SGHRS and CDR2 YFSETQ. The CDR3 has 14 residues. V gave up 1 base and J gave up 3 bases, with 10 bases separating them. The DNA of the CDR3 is TGCGCCAGCAGCTTGTCGAACGGAGACACTGAAGCTTTCTTT. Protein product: CASSLSNGDTEAFF.

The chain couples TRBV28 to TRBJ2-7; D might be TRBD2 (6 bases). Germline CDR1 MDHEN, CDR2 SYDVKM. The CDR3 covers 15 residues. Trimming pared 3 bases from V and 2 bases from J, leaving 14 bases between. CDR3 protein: CASSFPGDLAYEQYF. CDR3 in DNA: TGTGCCAGCAGTTTCCCGGGAGACCTCGCCTACGAGCAGTACTTC. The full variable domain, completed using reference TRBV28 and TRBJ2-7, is DVKVTQSSRYLVKRTGEKVFLECVQDMDHENMFWYRQDPGLGLRLIYFSYDVKMKEKGDIPEGYSVSREKKERFSLILESASTNQTSMYLCASSFPGDLAYEQYFGPGTRLTVT.

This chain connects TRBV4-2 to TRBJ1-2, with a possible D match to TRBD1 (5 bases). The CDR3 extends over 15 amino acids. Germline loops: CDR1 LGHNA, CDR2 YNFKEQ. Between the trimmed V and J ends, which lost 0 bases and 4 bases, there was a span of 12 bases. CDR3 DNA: TGTGCCAGCAGCCAAGATGTTGGAGGGACCTATGGCTACACCTTC. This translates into CASSQDVGGTYGYTF.

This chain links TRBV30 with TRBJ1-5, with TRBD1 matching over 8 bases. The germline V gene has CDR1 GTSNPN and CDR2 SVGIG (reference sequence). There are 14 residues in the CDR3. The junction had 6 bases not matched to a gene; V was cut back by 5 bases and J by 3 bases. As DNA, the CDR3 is TGTGCCTGGCAAACAGGGGGGCTCAATCAGCCCCAGCATTTT. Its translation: CAWQTGGLNQPQHF.

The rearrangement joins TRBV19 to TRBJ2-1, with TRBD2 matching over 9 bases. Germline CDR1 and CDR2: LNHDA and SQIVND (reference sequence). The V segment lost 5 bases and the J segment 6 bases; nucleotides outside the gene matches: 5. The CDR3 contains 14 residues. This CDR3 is CASSYAGGRNEQFF. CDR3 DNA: TGTGCCAGTAGTTACGCGGGGGGGCGCAATGAGCAGTTCTTC.

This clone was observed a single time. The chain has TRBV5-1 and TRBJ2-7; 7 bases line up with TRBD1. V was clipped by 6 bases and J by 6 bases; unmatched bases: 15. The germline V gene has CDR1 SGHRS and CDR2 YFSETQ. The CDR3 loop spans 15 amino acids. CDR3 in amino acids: CASTSERTGEREQYF. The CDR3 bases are TGCGCCAGCACCTCGGAAAGAACAGGGGAACGCGAGCAGTACTTC.

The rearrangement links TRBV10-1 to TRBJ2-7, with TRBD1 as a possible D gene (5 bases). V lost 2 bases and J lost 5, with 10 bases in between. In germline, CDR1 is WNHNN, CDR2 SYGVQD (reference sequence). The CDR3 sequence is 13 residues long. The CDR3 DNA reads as TGCGCCAGCAGTGAGCAGGGAATCAACGAGCAGTACTTC. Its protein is CASSEQGINEQYF.

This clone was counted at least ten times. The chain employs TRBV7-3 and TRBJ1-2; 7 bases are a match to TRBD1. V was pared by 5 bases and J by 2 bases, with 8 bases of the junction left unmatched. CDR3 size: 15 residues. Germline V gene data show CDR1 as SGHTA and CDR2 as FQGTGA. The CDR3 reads CASSLEGAGNYGYTF. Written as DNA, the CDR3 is TGTGCCAGCAGCCTGGAGGGGGCAGGAAACTATGGCTACACCTTC.

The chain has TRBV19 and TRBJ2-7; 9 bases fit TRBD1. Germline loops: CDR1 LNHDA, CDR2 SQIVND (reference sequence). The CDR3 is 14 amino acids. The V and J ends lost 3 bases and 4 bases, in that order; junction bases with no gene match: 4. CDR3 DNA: TGTGCCAGTAGTATTAGTGGACAGGGGTACGAGCAGTACTTC. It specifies CASSISGQGYEQYF.

The CDR3 DNA is TGCGCCAGCAAAGGACTAGCGGGCTTCTCCTACAATGAGCAGTTCTTC. Translation: CASKGLAGFSYNEQFF. The chain is built from TRBV5-1 and TRBJ2-1, with 11 bases fitting TRBD2. CDR1 is SGHRS, CDR2 YFSETQ, per germline. Germline trimming cut 6 bases from V and 0 bases from J; bases unmatched to any gene: 5. This CDR3 comprises 16 residues.